These 13 T cell receptor beta chains came from one sample sequenced in a study of Ad26.COV2.S vaccination and SARS-CoV-2 variants. Treatment: 19 received Ad26.COV2.S at low or high dose, single or two shots; 5 received placebo; per-sample allocation not given. Sampling occurred on day 63 after the first vaccine or placebo injection. Profiling relied on immunoSEQ multiplex PCR, and the TCRdb table lists in-frame clones only, not all of them. This sample has approximately 350,000 clones; 87% occur once, and the top ten carry about 3%. Source: peripheral blood, taken in a trial of Ad26.COV2.S vaccine versus placebo. Source of these receptors: a person aged 18-65 years who received the Ad26.COV2.S COVID-19 vaccine or a placebo.

This clone was found a few times. The chain has TRBV3-1 (or the pseudogene TRBV3-2) and TRBJ2-7; perhaps D is TRBD1 or TRBD2 (5 bases each). There are 14 residues in the CDR3. Trimming took 7 bases from V and 1 from J, leaving 14 bases between them. The germline CDR1 and CDR2 sequences are LGHDT and YNNKEL (reference sequence). CDR3 in DNA: TGTGCCAGCACTTCGGGGACGGCTTCCTACGAGCAGTACTTC. Its translation is CASTSGTASYEQYF.

The V gene is TRBV7-2, the J gene TRBJ2-3; D unresolved. Germline-derived CDR1 and CDR2 are SGHTA and FQGNSA. V shed 5 bases and J shed 0 bases, with 18 bases lying between them. The CDR3 is 17 residues long. The CDR3 DNA reads TGTGCCAGCAGCCCCCCCGCCGGGCGCTGGAGCACAGATACGCAGTATTTT. It translates to CASSPPAGRWSTDTQYF. The complete variable domain, with remaining parts taken from reference TRBV7-2 and TRBJ2-3, reads GAGVSQSPSNKVTEKGKDVELRCDPISGHTALYWYRQSLGQGLEFLIYFQGNSAPDKSGLPSDRFSAERTGGSVSTLTIQRTQQEDSAVYLCASSPPAGRWSTDTQYFGPGTRLTVL.

J is TRBJ2-2 and V is TRBV24-1; D ambiguous. The V gene's germline CDR1 is KGHDR and CDR2 SFDVKD. V lost 2 bases and J lost 7, with 10 bases in between. The CDR3 spans 14 residues. For the CDR3, the DNA is TGTGCCACCAGTGATTCGGCGGCGAGCGGGGAGCTGTTTTTT. It encodes CATSDSAASGELFF.

The chain recombines TRBV9 with TRBJ2-3, with 11 bases aligning to TRBD2. This CDR3 is built from 18 residues. CDR1 and CDR2 (germline): SGDLS, YYNGEE. Trimming cost V 0 bases and J 2 bases; bases outside gene matches: 8. CDR3 nucleotide sequence: TGTGCCAGCAGCGTAGATGGAGGGACTAGCGGACCCACAGATACGCAGTATTTT. This encodes CASSVDGGTSGPTDTQYF.

V gene TRBV19 combines with J gene TRBJ1-5; D is ambiguous. Trimming removed 5 bases at V and 0 bases at J, with 8 bases between. This CDR3 region has 14 residues. Per the germline V gene, CDR1 is LNHDA and CDR2 is SQIVND (reference sequence). CDR3 sequence: CASSPTNSNQPQHF. DNA of the CDR3: TGTGCCAGTAGTCCGACTAATAGCAATCAGCCCCAGCATTTT.

The chain is built from TRBV4-3 and TRBJ1-3; 7 nucleotides align to TRBD1. Germline V lookup: CDR1 LGHNA, CDR2 YSLEER. Trimming removed 1 base from V and 4 bases from J; junction bases left unmatched: 4. The CDR3 length is 15 residues. This CDR3 is CASSQGTGFGNTIYF. CDR3 DNA: TGCGCCAGCAGCCAAGGGACAGGCTTCGGAAACACCATATATTTT.

This chain joins TRBV6-5 and TRBJ2-7; D is unclear. V lost 6 bases, J lost 9 bases, and 21 bases lay in between. CDR1 is MNHEY, CDR2 SVGAGI, per germline. There are 14 residues in the CDR3. CDR3 bases: TGTGCCAGCAGCCCAACTCAGACCCGACTGGGGCAGTACTTC. Its protein is CASSPTQTRLGQYF.

J is TRBJ2-7 and V is TRBV12-5; D is possibly TRBD2 (7 bases). This CDR3 has 15 amino acids. From germline, CDR1 is LGHNT and CDR2 FRNRAP. V was cut by 3 bases and J by 5 bases, with 17 bases left in between. The CDR3 is CASGFMGGHVNEQYF. CDR3 nucleotide sequence: TGTGCTAGTGGTTTTATGGGGGGGCATGTGAACGAGCAGTACTTC. The whole variable domain, remainder taken from reference TRBV12-5 and TRBJ2-7, is DARVTQTPRHKVTEMGQEVTMRCQPILGHNTVFWYRQTMMQGLELLAYFRNRAPLDDSGMPKDRFSAEMPDATLATLKIQPSEPRDSAVYFCASGFMGGHVNEQYFGPGTRLTVT.

The genes are TRBV15 and TRBJ2-7; the match to TRBD1 covers 9 bases. The CDR3 runs 13 residues. V was clipped by 1 base and J by 7 bases; unmatched bases: 2. CDR1 is LNHNV, CDR2 YYDKDF, per germline (reference sequence). In DNA form, the CDR3 reads TGTGCCACCAGCAGAGGTGACAGGGGGGAGCAGTACTTC. It yields the protein CATSRGDRGEQYF.

The CDR3 spells CASSPGQARTGELFF. The CDR3 DNA reads as TGTGCCAGCAGCCCGGGACAGGCGAGAACCGGGGAGCTGTTTTTT. The V call is TRBV11-2, the J call TRBJ2-2, with 8 bases that match TRBD1. From germline, CDR1 is SGHAT and CDR2 FQNNGV. This CDR3 spans 15 amino acids. Trimming cost V 5 bases and J 5 bases; bases outside gene matches: 7.

The CDR3 coding sequence is TGTGCCAGCAGCTTGGTAGGACAGATCTCTGGAAACACCATATATTTT. This sequence encodes CASSLVGQISGNTIYF. This sequence joins TRBV5-4 and TRBJ1-3; a weak D match, TRBD1 (6 bases). The length of the CDR3 is 16 residues. V lost 0 bases, J lost 0 bases, and 10 bases lay in between. The germline V gene has CDR1 SGHNT and CDR2 YYREEE (reference sequence).

The CDR3 here is CASFSGREAYGYTF. DNA of the CDR3: TGTGCCAGCTTCTCAGGGAGGGAGGCCTATGGCTACACCTTC. This chain uses TRBV18 with TRBJ1-2, with D perhaps TRBD1 (5 bases). Trimming cost V 7 bases and J 4 bases, with 16 bases left between them. The CDR3 length is 14 residues. Germline CDR1 is KGHSH and CDR2 is LQKENI.

CDR3 sequence reads: CASSQNMGEAFF. The CDR3 bases are TGCGCCAGCAGCCAGAACATGGGGGAAGCTTTCTTT. The gene calls are TRBV4-3 and TRBJ1-1; D is ambiguous. This CDR3 has 12 residues. Germline CDR1 reads LGHNA; CDR2 reads YSLEER. The V end was cut by 3 bases, the J end by 8 bases, with 10 bases between.